In its sample, the clone carrying this TCR beta chain was seen once. The data derive from a study of T cell changes during pregnancy in multiple sclerosis. The CDR3 sequence is 13 residues long. Trimming took off 7 bases at V and 5 bases at J, with 11 bases between the two ends. Germline CDR1 reads SNHLY; CDR2 reads FYNNEI. Libraries were prepared by immunoSEQ multiplex PCR; TCRdb keeps only in-frame clonotypes and omits some of them. The sample includes fewer than 80,000 clones, 90% to 95% of them seen just once. Sequences were derived from CD4+ T cells from peripheral blood mononuclear cells, sampled in the third trimester of pregnancy. The receptor was isolated from a female donor in good health, enrolled as a control in a pregnancy study. The chain carries TRBV2 and TRBJ2-2, with D possibly TRBD1 on 5 matching bases. The CDR3, as DNA: TGTGCCAGCATGGCAGGGTTTACCGGGGAGCTGTTTTTT. It is translated as CASMAGFTGELFF.